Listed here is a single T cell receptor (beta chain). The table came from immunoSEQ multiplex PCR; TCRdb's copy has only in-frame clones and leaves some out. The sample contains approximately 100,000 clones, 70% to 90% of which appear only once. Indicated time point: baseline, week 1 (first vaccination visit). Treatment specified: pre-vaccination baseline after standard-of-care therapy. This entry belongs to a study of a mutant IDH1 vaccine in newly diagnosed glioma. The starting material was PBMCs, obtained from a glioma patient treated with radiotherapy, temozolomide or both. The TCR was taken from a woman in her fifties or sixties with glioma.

For the CDR3, the DNA is TGTGCCAGCAGGTGGACACAGGAGGTTGATACGCAGTATTTT. This gives the protein CASRWTQEVDTQYF. The V call is TRBV2, the J call TRBJ2-3; D might be TRBD1 or TRBD2, each matching 5 bases. With 6 bases removed from V and 6 bases from J, the gap between germline ends came to 16 bases. The CDR3 extends over 14 amino acids. Germline V gene lookup returns CDR1 SNHLY and CDR2 FYNNEI.